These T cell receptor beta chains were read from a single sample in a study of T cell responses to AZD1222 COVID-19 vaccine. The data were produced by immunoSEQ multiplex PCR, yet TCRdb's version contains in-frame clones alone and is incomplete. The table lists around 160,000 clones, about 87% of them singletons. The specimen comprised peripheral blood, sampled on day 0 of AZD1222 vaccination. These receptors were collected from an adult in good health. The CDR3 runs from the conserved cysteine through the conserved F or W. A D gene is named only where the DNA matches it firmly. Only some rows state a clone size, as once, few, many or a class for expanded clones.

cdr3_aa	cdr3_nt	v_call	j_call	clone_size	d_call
CASSSGGDTQYF	TGCGCCAGCAGCTCGGGCGGCGATACGCAGTATTTT	TRBV5-1	TRBJ2-3	NA	NA
CASKPEQSGQALNTIYF	TGCGCCAGCAAGCCAGAGCAGTCCGGGCAGGCCTTAAACACCATATATTTT	TRBV10-1	TRBJ1-3	NA	NA
CASMGTGASYNSPLHF	TGTGCCAGTATGGGGACAGGGGCCTCCTATAATTCACCCCTCCACTTT	TRBV19	TRBJ1-6	NA	TRBD1
CASSGPPGTGGIYGYTF	TGTGCCAGCAGCGGACCCCCTGGGACAGGGGGGATCTATGGCTACACCTTC	TRBV9	TRBJ1-2	NA	TRBD1
CASSPDRANEQFF	TGTGCCAGCAGTCCGGACAGAGCCAATGAGCAGTTCTTC	TRBV6-4	TRBJ2-1	NA	NA
CATSDLLSGGGSETQYF	TGTGCCACCAGTGATCTTTTGTCAGGGGGCGGGTCGGAGACCCAGTACTTC	TRBV24-1	TRBJ2-5	NA	TRBD1
CASSPSEGLRGYTF	TGTGCCAGCTCACCATCGGAGGGACTTAGGGGCTACACCTTC	TRBV18	TRBJ1-2	NA	NA
CASSVGTWEDTEAFF	TGTGCCAGCAGCGTAGGCACCTGGGAGGACACTGAAGCTTTCTTT	TRBV9	TRBJ1-1	NA	NA
CASRLAGGPTGELFF	TGCGCCAGCAGATTAGCGGGGGGCCCAACCGGGGAGCTGTTTTTT	TRBV10-2	TRBJ2-2	NA	TRBD2
CATTVRGNTEAFF	TGTGCCACCACAGTTCGCGGGAACACTGAAGCTTTCTTT	TRBV13	TRBJ1-1	once	NA
CASKTPEVNTEAFF	TGTGCCAGCAAAACCCCGGAGGTGAACACTGAAGCTTTCTTT	TRBV21-1	TRBJ1-1	NA	NA
CASSIGVYNSPLHF	TGTGCCAGTAGTATAGGGGTGTATAATTCACCCCTCCACTTT	TRBV19	TRBJ1-6	NA	NA
CASSPTGQGYGYTF	TGCGCCAGCAGCCCGACTGGACAGGGCTATGGCTACACCTTC	TRBV5-1	TRBJ1-2	NA	TRBD1
CSVGTGVEAFF	TGCAGCGTGGGGACAGGGGTTGAAGCTTTCTTT	TRBV29-1	TRBJ1-1	NA	TRBD1
CASSWRTGEAFF	TGTGCCAGCAGCTGGAGGACAGGGGAAGCTTTCTTT	TRBV7-2	TRBJ1-1	once	TRBD1
CASSVQFTTEAFF	TGTGCCAGCAGCGTACAATTTACCACTGAAGCTTTCTTT	TRBV9	TRBJ1-1	NA	NA
CASSITGADYGYTF	TGTGCCAGTAGTATTACCGGGGCGGACTATGGCTACACCTTC	TRBV19	TRBJ1-2	NA	NA
CASSPDRVVNF	TGTGCCAGCAGTCCCGACAGGGTGGTGAATTTT	TRBV2	TRBJ1-3	NA	TRBD1
CASSLGGGTVFQPQHF	TGTGCCAGCAGTCTCGGGGGGGGGACCGTATTCCAGCCCCAGCATTTT	TRBV28	TRBJ1-5	NA	NA
CASSQDMGRATEAFF	TGTGCCAGCAGCCAAGATATGGGCAGGGCCACTGAAGCTTTCTTT	TRBV3-1/TRBV3-2	TRBJ1-1	NA	NA
CASSQYRAGANVLTF	TGCGCCAGCAGCCAATACAGGGCAGGGGCCAACGTCCTGACTTTC	TRBV4-1	TRBJ2-6	NA	NA
CASSVEVLDTQYF	TGTGCCAGCAGCGTAGAAGTATTGGATACGCAGTATTTT	TRBV9	TRBJ2-3	once	NA
CASSQLNSGANVLTF	TGTGCCAGCAGCCAACTTAACTCTGGGGCCAACGTCCTGACTTTC	TRBV3-1/TRBV3-2	TRBJ2-6	NA	NA
CASSTGPGQGLYEQYF	TGTGCCAGCAGTACTGGTCCGGGACAGGGTCTCTACGAGCAGTACTTC	TRBV28	TRBJ2-7	NA	TRBD1
CASSRTAANYGYTF	TGTGCCAGCAGCCGGACGGCGGCTAACTATGGCTACACCTTC	TRBV7-9	TRBJ1-2	NA	NA
CASSQDLTGGLDTQYF	TGTGCCAGCAGCCAAGATCTGACGGGGGGTTTGGATACGCAGTATTTT	TRBV4-2	TRBJ2-3	NA	TRBD2
CASSWTGEDTQYF	TGTGCCAGCAGCTGGACAGGGGAAGATACGCAGTATTTT	TRBV5-4	TRBJ2-3	NA	TRBD1
CASSQRAGSEAFF	TGTGCCAGCAGCCAACGGGCCGGGAGTGAAGCTTTCTTT	TRBV4-2	TRBJ1-1	NA	NA
CATSREGGGNYGYTF	TGTGCCACCAGCAGAGAAGGGGGTGGTAACTATGGCTACACCTTC	TRBV15	TRBJ1-2	NA	NA
CASSLGVGDEKLFF	TGCGCCAGCAGCTTGGGGGTCGGGGATGAAAAACTGTTTTTT	TRBV5-1	TRBJ1-4	NA	NA
CASSILLRGGRGEQFF	TGTGCCAGTAGTATATTACTGCGGGGGGGCCGGGGTGAGCAGTTCTTC	TRBV19	TRBJ2-1	NA	TRBD2
CASSQRTGSPLHF	TGTGCCAGCAGTCAGCGAACGGGGTCACCCCTCCACTTT	TRBV27	TRBJ1-6	NA	NA
CASSTTQETQYF	TGTGCCAGCTCGACAACCCAAGAGACCCAGTACTTC	TRBV7-2	TRBJ2-5	NA	NA
CSALTTGGSYGYTF	TGCAGCGCACTGACCACAGGGGGGTCCTATGGCTACACCTTC	TRBV29-1	TRBJ1-2	NA	TRBD1
CASSWGTGSIGELFF	TGCGCCAGCAGCTGGGGGACAGGGTCCATCGGGGAGCTGTTTTTT	TRBV5-1	TRBJ2-2	few	TRBD1
CASRKSGGGSGWPQHF	TGTGCCAGCAGGAAATCGGGGGGGGGCAGCGGCTGGCCCCAGCATTTT	TRBV27	TRBJ1-5	NA	NA
CSVEVPGTGELFF	TGCAGCGTTGAAGTCCCGGGGACCGGGGAGCTGTTTTTT	TRBV29-1	TRBJ2-2	few	NA
CASSSLAGGTNEQFF	TGCGCCAGCAGCTCGCTAGCGGGGGGTACCAATGAGCAGTTCTTC	TRBV5-1	TRBJ2-1	once	TRBD2
CASSYSRGTEAFF	TGTGCCAGCAGTTACTCCAGGGGGACTGAAGCTTTCTTT	TRBV6-2/TRBV6-3	TRBJ1-1	NA	TRBD1
CASSPRDRGNEQFF	TGTGCCAGCAGCCCCCGGGACAGGGGGAATGAGCAGTTCTTC	TRBV7-9	TRBJ2-1	NA	TRBD1
CASSPAGGPSNQPQHF	TGCGCCAGCAGCCCCGCTGGTGGTCCATCCAATCAGCCCCAGCATTTT	TRBV5-1	TRBJ1-5	NA	NA
CASSLSNPGQGNIEAFF	TGTGCCAGCAGCTTAAGTAATCCCGGACAGGGGAATATTGAAGCTTTCTTT	TRBV7-3	TRBJ1-1	NA	TRBD1
CASSLVGTGAYEQYF	TGCGCCAGCAGCTTGGTAGGGACAGGGGCCTACGAGCAGTACTTC	TRBV5-1	TRBJ2-7	once	TRBD1
CASSKTGLPLPYEQYF	TGTGCCAGCAGCAAAACGGGACTTCCTCTCCCCTACGAGCAGTACTTC	TRBV5-8	TRBJ2-7	NA	NA
CASTRTGQRGYTF	TGTGCCAGTACGCGGACAGGGCAGCGGGGCTACACCTTC	TRBV19	TRBJ1-2	NA	TRBD1
CSVEGHPDRPNTQYF	TGCAGCGTTGAAGGCCACCCGGACAGGCCCAATACGCAGTATTTT	TRBV29-1	TRBJ2-3	NA	TRBD1
CASSLAGVGQEAFF	TGTGCCAGCAGCTTGGCTGGGGTGGGGCAGGAAGCTTTCTTT	TRBV5-4	TRBJ1-1	NA	NA
CASTLAGVGDYGYTF	TGTGCCAGCACTCTTGCAGGGGTCGGGGACTATGGCTACACCTTC	TRBV9	TRBJ1-2	NA	NA